Listed below are T cell receptor beta chains from one sample, sequenced in a study of T cell changes during pregnancy in multiple sclerosis. Clones were read by immunoSEQ multiplex PCR, and TCRdb kept only the in-frame ones, dropping some. The table includes 40,000 or so clones, under 95% detected once. The specimen comprised CD4+ T cells from peripheral blood mononuclear cells, sampled in the third trimester of pregnancy. Every receptor here comes from a female donor in good health, enrolled as a control in a pregnancy study. Each CDR3 is given with its conserved first and last residue. A D gene is named only where the DNA matches it firmly. Part of the rows lack a size; the others show once, few, many or a class for expanded clones.

TRBV5-1	TRBD1	15	TRBJ2-7	once	TGCGCCAGCAGCCACGGGACAGGGGGAACCTACGAGCAGTACTTC	CASSHGTGGTYEQYF
TRBV9	-	16	TRBJ1-2	-	TGTGCCAGTTCAGAAACCGCGCGCGGCCCTAACTATGGCTACACCTTC	CASSETARGPNYGYTF
TRBV7-8	-	14	TRBJ2-3	-	TGTGCCAGCAGCTTCACAGAACTAGGGGATACGCAGTATTTT	CASSFTELGDTQYF
TRBV6-6	TRBD1	13	TRBJ2-7	-	TGTGCCAGCAGTTACACCACAGGGGACGAGCAGTACTTC	CASSYTTGDEQYF
TRBV2	TRBD1	14	TRBJ2-1	-	TGTGCCAGCAGTGAAGGGACAGGGTACCATGAGCAGTTCTTC	CASSEGTGYHEQFF
TRBV10-1	-	16	TRBJ1-5	-	TGCGCCAGCAGCTCTTTTATTCCGGAGTGCAATCAGCCCCAGCATTTT	CASSSFIPECNQPQHF
TRBV7-9	TRBD2	16	TRBJ2-3	-	TGTGCCAGCAGCGCGGGGACTAGCGGGCGGACAGATACGCAGTATTTT	CASSAGTSGRTDTQYF
TRBV6-1	-	13	TRBJ2-4	-	TGTGCCAGCAGTGAAGCGCGCCTAAACATTCAGTACTTC	CASSEARLNIQYF
TRBV5-6	TRBD1	14	TRBJ2-7	once	TGTGCCAGCATTAGGACAGGCCAGACCTACGAGCAGTACTTC	CASIRTGQTYEQYF
TRBV7-8	-	11	TRBJ2-7	-	TGTGCCAGCGGCGACCGAGGCGAGCAGTACTTC	CASGDRGEQYF
TRBV7-9	TRBD1	15	TRBJ2-1	-	TGTGCCAGCAGCTTCCAAGGACAGGGGCGCAATGAGCAGTTCTTC	CASSFQGQGRNEQFF
TRBV18	-	15	TRBJ2-7	-	TGTGCCAGCTCACCGCCCTCCCGGGACACCCTAAATCAGTACTTC	CASSPPSRDTLNQYF
TRBV7-9	-	15	TRBJ1-1	-	TGTGCCAGCAGTGACTTAAATAGGATGAACACTGAAGCTTTCTTT	CASSDLNRMNTEAFF
TRBV6-5	-	16	TRBJ1-2	-	TGTGCCAGCAGTTACTCGAGTGCCAGGGCCTTCTATGGCTACACCTTC	CASSYSSARAFYGYTF
TRBV7-9	-	14	TRBJ1-3	once	TGTGCCAGCAGCTTAGCCGACACTGGAAACACCATATATTTT	CASSLADTGNTIYF
TRBV27	TRBD2	18	TRBJ2-2	-	TGTGCCAGCAGTTTCCTCGGACTAGCGGGGGATCACACCGGGGAGCTGTTTTTT	CASSFLGLAGDHTGELFF
TRBV14	TRBD1	13	TRBJ1-1	-	TGTGCCAGCAGCCCGACAGGGGTCACTGAAGCTTTCTTT	CASSPTGVTEAFF
TRBV5-8	TRBD1	16	TRBJ2-5	-	TGTGCCAGCAGCTTTTGGGGACAGGGAAGACCAGAGACCCAGTACTTC	CASSFWGQGRPETQYF
TRBV6-5	TRBD2	15	TRBJ2-7	-	TGTGCCAGCGGACTAGCGGGCGCTAGCTCCTACGAGCAGTACTTC	CASGLAGASSYEQYF
TRBV28	-	12	TRBJ1-2	-	TGTGCCAGCAGTTTTTTAGGGGTCGGCTACACCTTC	CASSFLGVGYTF
TRBV5-1	-	16	TRBJ2-1	few	TGCGCCAGCAGCTTCTCGGCTAGCGTCTCCTACAATGAGCAGTTCTTC	CASSFSASVSYNEQFF
TRBV29-1	-	17	TRBJ2-7	once	TGCAGCGTTGAACCAGGGGGGACTGCCAAGGGCTCCTACGAGCAGTACTTC	CSVEPGGTAKGSYEQYF
TRBV19	-	14	TRBJ1-5	-	TGTGCCAGTAGTCACAGGGATAGCAATCAGCCCCAGCATTTT	CASSHRDSNQPQHF
TRBV18	TRBD1	16	TRBJ2-2	-	TGTGCCAGCTCACTTATGACAGGGGCGAACACCGGGGAGCTGTTTTTT	CASSLMTGANTGELFF
TRBV6-6	-	14	TRBJ1-1	-	TGTGCCAGCAGTCTCCCGACAAGGAACACTGAAGCTTTCTTT	CASSLPTRNTEAFF
TRBV7-8	-	15	TRBJ2-7	-	TGTGCCAGCAGCTTATCCAGGTTCTCTTCCTACGAGCAGTACTTC	CASSLSRFSSYEQYF
TRBV7-9	TRBD2	18	TRBJ2-5	-	TGTGCCAGCAGCTTAGAAAGGATAACTAGCGGGATCGGGGAGACCCAGTACTTC	CASSLERITSGIGETQYF
TRBV15	TRBD1	17	TRBJ2-5	-	TGTGCCACCAGCCCACGTTATGGGACAGGGAGCCAAGAGACCCAGTACTTC	CATSPRYGTGSQETQYF
TRBV6-6	-	13	TRBJ1-3	-	TGTGCCAGCAGCGCCAGCTCTGGAAACACCATATATTTT	CASSASSGNTIYF
TRBV9	-	15	TRBJ1-2	-	TGTGCCAGCAGCGTAGGAGAAGGGGCGCCCTATGGCTACACCTTC	CASSVGEGAPYGYTF
TRBV7-6	TRBD1	13	TRBJ1-1	-	TGTGCCAGCAGCTTAGCAGGGACAGCTGAAGCTTTCTTT	CASSLAGTAEAFF
TRBV5-4	TRBD1	13	TRBJ1-2	once	TGTGCCAGCAGGACCGGGACAGGTGATGGCTACACCTTC	CASRTGTGDGYTF
TRBV5-1	-	13	TRBJ1-4	-	TGCGCCAGCAGGGCTCAAGAAAATGAAAAACTGTTTTTT	CASRAQENEKLFF
TRBV19	TRBD1	14	TRBJ1-4	few	TGTGCCAGTAGAGTGACAGGGAGTCTTGAAAAACTGTTTTTT	CASRVTGSLEKLFF
TRBV19	-	17	TRBJ1-1	-	TGTGCCAGTAGTGTGCGGGGGGGGGCTCGGTGGAACACTGAAGCTTTCTTT	CASSVRGGARWNTEAFF
TRBV30	TRBD1	18	TRBJ1-5	-	TGTGCCTGGAGTTCCTACAGGGGGCAAAATAATGGCAATCAGCCCCAGCATTTT	CAWSSYRGQNNGNQPQHF